The clone carrying this TCR beta chain qualifies as medium-sized. The antigen is not known. Profiled with immunoSEQ multiplex PCR; TCRdb holds only in-frame clones, not every one. Of around 62,000 clones listed, approximately 80% were seen once; the top ten hold about 2.5%. This specimen belongs to a study of neoadjuvant anti-PD-1 for oral cavity cancer. Findings and caveats of the study: Treg/Th17 ratio rose with pretreatment blood and fell with post-treatment tumor TCRbeta clonality.

The CDR3 has 18 amino acids. The ends were cut back, 6 bases at V and 0 bases at J, with 21 bases in the middle. The germline gives CDR1 WNHNN, CDR2 SYGVQD (reference sequence). Specimen: PBMCs, collected before nivolumab (anti-PD-1) treatment. V is TRBV10-1 and J is TRBJ1-5; tentatively, D is TRBD1 (5 bases). This receptor was obtained from a person aged 35-79 years with oral cavity squamous cell carcinoma. CDR3 nucleotide sequence: TGCGCCAGCAGGAAGGGGAGGGAGAGAACTATTAGCAATCAGCCCCAGCATTTT. Protein: CASRKGRERTISNQPQHF.